Presented here are 5 T cell receptor beta chains from one specimen sequenced in a study of CXCR3-negative and CXCR3-positive naive CD8 T cells. Points from the study as a whole: Researchers report that CXCR3-positive naive cells carry more hydrophobic TRB CDR3s than CXCR3-negative naive cells.

No antigen has been identified for these receptors. Carrying UMI labels, the TRB cDNA libraries were prepared through 5' RACE. TCRdb re-called the 5' RACE reads, yielding one record per CDR3 amino acid sequence without DNA. The sample table sets out about 120,000 distinct CDR3 sequences. The sample taken for sequencing was naive CXCR3+ CD8+ T cells from blood. Indicated subset: CD45RO-CCR7+CD27+CD95- naive CD8+ T cells expressing CXCR3 (TNR3+). The receptor source for this set is a human donor in good health. Some clones in this sample may be carry-over from other donors' samples.

This CDR3 reads CASSQLTGGASTEAFF. The chain recombines TRBV7-9 with TRBJ1-1; TCRdb lists TRBD1, though no DNA is available to test this call. Germline values: CDR1 SEHNR, CDR2 FQNEAQ (reference sequence). This CDR3 is built from 16 residues.

The chain combines TRBV5-5 with TRBJ2-7; the TCRdb call, TRBD1, lacks DNA for checking. The CDR3 contains 15 residues. Germline lookup yields CDR1 SGHKS and CDR2 YYEKEE (reference sequence). CDR3 protein: CASSLAGGLTYEQYF.

This chain joins TRBV27 and TRBJ1-1; without DNA, the TCRdb call of TRBD1 cannot be checked. The CDR3 covers 17 residues. Germline V gene data show CDR1 as MNHEY and CDR2 as SMNVEV (reference sequence). The CDR3 is CASSPTGTGGRYTEAFF.

The chain combines TRBV28 with TRBJ1-2; lacking DNA, the TRBD1 call made by TCRdb goes unchecked. Germline values: CDR1 MDHEN, CDR2 SYDVKM. The CDR3 is made up of 15 amino acids. This CDR3 is CASSFYLGGMYGYTF.

This chain links TRBV6-5 with TRBJ2-1; TCRdb picks TRBD1, but there is no DNA to check that call. CDR3 length: 13 residues. The germline CDR1 and CDR2 sequences are MNHEY and SVGAGI. CDR3 residues: CASSPLTGNGQFF.